This T cell receptor beta chain appears in the sequencing data of a study of blood T cell repertoires in COVID-19. In the study overall: Acute and convalescent COVID-19 samples came from the United States, Italy and Spain. T cells, B-cell-depleted T cells, or PBMCs supplied cDNA or gDNA.

Original methodology: Scientists estimated how many nucleated cells there were by amplifying reference gene primers. Assay: immunoSEQ multiplex PCR; the TCRdb copy retains only in-frame clones and omits some. Clone size and V and J calls were adopted from that table, with D and trimming inferred from the DNA. The table lists over 250,000 clones, more than 90% of them singletons. This CDR3 is 14 amino acids long. Germline CDR1 and CDR2: MDHEN and SYDVKM. Between the trimmed V and J ends, which lost 3 bases and 1 base, there was a span of 9 bases. Followed over time, Seattle patients had been enrolled while infection was active.

This rearrangement joins TRBV28 to TRBJ1-1; D might be TRBD1 (5 bases). This receptor was taken from a person between 18 and 35 years old with COVID-19, enrolled during active disease. What was sequenced was peripheral blood. For the CDR3, the DNA is TGTGCCAGCAGTTTCCTACAGGAGAACACTGAAGCTTTCTTT. Protein: CASSFLQENTEAFF.